This T cell receptor (beta chain) derives from a study of cytotoxic CD8 clonotypes in ibrutinib-treated CLL. The ends were cut back, 3 bases at V and 4 bases at J, with 7 bases in the middle. The CDR3 is 13 amino acids. Germline CDR1 SGHAT, CDR2 FQNNGV. As for this clone: Its antigen is undetermined.

TCR beta library input comprised roughly 1.9 micrograms of genomic DNA from cryopreserved PBMCs. Overall study findings and caveats: Rising at ibrutinib response, clonality subsequently fell back toward baseline at progression. The study found public clonotypes uncommon, contracting or stable on treatment.

Investigators sought sequencing depths of between 1 in 200,000 and 1 in 1 million T cells. The protocol was immunoSEQ multiplex PCR, while the TCRdb copy is restricted to in-frame clones and leaves out a portion. This sample has around 140,000 clones, with 80% found just once. The sample was PBMCs, taken after 36 months of ibrutinib treatment. The chain combines TRBV11-2 with TRBJ2-1; D ambiguous. The receptor comes from a human donor with chronic lymphocytic leukemia. The CDR3 loop reads CASSFFPYNEQFF. CDR3 nucleotide sequence: TGTGCCAGCAGCTTCTTCCCGTACAATGAGCAGTTCTTC. The whole variable domain, filled in from reference TRBV11-2 and TRBJ2-1, reads EAGVAQSPRYKIIEKRQSVAFWCNPISGHATLYWYQQILGQGPKLLIQFQNNGVVDDSQLPKDRFSAERLKGVDSTLKIQPAKLEDSAVYLCASSFFPYNEQFFGPGTRLTVL.